This TCR beta chain was found in a study of cytomegalovirus exposure and HLA in healthy donors. Across the whole study: The approximately 680 first-cohort repertoires and the 95 to 150 validation repertoires shared the same platform, a later analysis reported. Regarding the study as a whole: According to a subsequent analysis, TCR clusters identified in the first cohort showed a tendency to co-occur across the roughly 120 validation repertoires.

Assay: immunoSEQ multiplex PCR; the TCRdb copy retains only in-frame clones and omits some. Here the sample spans fewer than 250,000 clones, around four fifths being singletons. Among the roughly 120 subjects of the validation cohort, separate from the 666-subject first cohort, were the donors. A word on this clone: Its antigen is still unknown.

The V gene end was trimmed by 6 bases and the J gene end by 4 bases; junction bases not matched to a gene: 13. This CDR3 comprises 16 residues. Germline V gives CDR1 SNHLY, CDR2 FYNNEI. The origin of this receptor is a woman aged 18-29 years in good health and CMV-seronegative. Material: PBMCs. The genes are TRBV2 and TRBJ2-3, with 7 bases matching TRBD1. The CDR3 protein is CASSSGQDGSADTQYF. The CDR3 DNA is TGTGCCAGCAGCTCCGGACAGGACGGGTCCGCAGATACGCAGTATTTT.